One sample yielded the 5 T cell receptor beta chains listed below, sequenced in a study of blood T cell repertoires in COVID-19. The protocol was immunoSEQ multiplex PCR, while the TCRdb copy is restricted to in-frame clones and leaves out a portion. Of approximately 170,000 clones listed, approximately 79% are singletons. The material sequenced was peripheral blood. These receptors were taken from a woman of 80 years or more with acute or convalescent COVID-19.

This clone showed up just a few times. This chain joins TRBV7-2 and TRBJ2-5, with TRBD1 matching over 7 bases. The ends lost 1 base at V and 5 bases at J; junction bases unmatched: 7. The CDR3 extends over 15 amino acids. In germline, CDR1 is SGHTA, CDR2 FQGNSA. CDR3 in DNA: TGTGCCAGCAGCTTAGATGAGGGGGCATGGGAGACCCAGTACTTC. Protein: CASSLDEGAWETQYF.

This chain links TRBV2 with TRBJ2-5; the D is unclear. CDR1 and CDR2 from the germline V gene are SNHLY and FYNNEI. CDR3 length equals 14 residues. V lost 7 bases, J lost 0 bases, and 12 bases lay in between. The CDR3 sequence is CASNYRGNQETQYF. CDR3 in DNA: TGTGCCAGCAATTATCGCGGCAACCAAGAGACCCAGTACTTC.

This clone appeared many times. This rearrangement joins TRBV7-2 to TRBJ1-6; D possibly corresponds to TRBD1 (5 bases). The CDR3 consists of 12 residues. Germline CDR1 and CDR2: SGHTA and FQGNSA. V was cut by 4 bases and J by 13 bases, with 11 bases left in between. The CDR3 coding sequence is TGTGCCAGCAGCTGGGGGGAGGCCCCCCTCCACTTT. Amino acid sequence: CASSWGEAPLHF.

The chain has TRBV7-8 and TRBJ2-2, with 7 nucleotides matching TRBD1. The CDR3 length is 14 residues. Trimming took 8 bases from V and 2 from J; bases not matched to a gene: 5. CDR1 is SGHVS, CDR2 FQNEAQ, per germline. CDR3 bases: TGTGCCAGCGCCCGGGACAGAAACACCGGGGAGCTGTTTTTT. Protein product: CASARDRNTGELFF.

The chain is built from TRBV3-1 (or the pseudogene TRBV3-2) and TRBJ1-3; D ambiguous. The CDR3 loop spans 15 amino acids. V dropped 3 bases and J dropped 0 bases, with 9 bases sitting between them. Germline loops: CDR1 LGHDT, CDR2 YNNKEL (reference sequence). The CDR3 protein is CASSHEPSSGNTIYF. The CDR3 nucleotides read TGTGCCAGCAGCCACGAACCTAGCTCTGGAAACACCATATATTTT.